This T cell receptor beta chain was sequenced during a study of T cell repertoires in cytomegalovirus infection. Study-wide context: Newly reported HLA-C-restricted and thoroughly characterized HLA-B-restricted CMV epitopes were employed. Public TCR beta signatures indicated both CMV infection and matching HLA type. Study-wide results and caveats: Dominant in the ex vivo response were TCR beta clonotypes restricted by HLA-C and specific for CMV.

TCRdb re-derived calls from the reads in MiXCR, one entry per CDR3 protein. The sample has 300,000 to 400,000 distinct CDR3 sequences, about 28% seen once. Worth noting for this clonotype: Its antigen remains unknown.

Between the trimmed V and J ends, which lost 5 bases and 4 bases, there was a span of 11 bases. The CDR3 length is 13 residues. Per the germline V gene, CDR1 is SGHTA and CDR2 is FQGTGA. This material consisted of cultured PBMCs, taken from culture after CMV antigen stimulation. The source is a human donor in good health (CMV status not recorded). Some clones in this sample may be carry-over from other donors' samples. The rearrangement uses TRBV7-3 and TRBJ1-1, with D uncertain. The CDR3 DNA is TGTGCCAGCAGCCTCACACAGACCACTGAAGCTTTCTTT. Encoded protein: CASSLTQTTEAFF.